The text below deals with one T cell receptor beta chain. This specimen comes from a study of blood T cell repertoires in COVID-19. In the study overall: Acute-phase and convalescent COVID-19 samples originated in the United States, Italy and Spain. The cDNA or gDNA used as material had been derived from T cells, B-cell-depleted T cells, or PBMCs.

Enrolled during active infection, Seattle patients were then followed longitudinally. Authors' data handling: Amplification from reference gene primers served as the basis for estimated nucleated cell counts. Sequencing used immunoSEQ multiplex PCR; TCRdb keeps in-frame clones, though not all of them. For V, J and clone size, that table is used; D and trimming come from the DNA. The table records more than 95,000 clones, approximately 74% of them present only once. Unmatched junction bases numbered 13, after V lost 10 bases and J lost 4 bases. Germline V CDR1 and CDR2: LNHDA, SQIVND (reference sequence). This CDR3 is built from 16 residues.

This receptor was identified in a man older than 75 with COVID-19, enrolled during active disease. The chain links TRBV19 to TRBJ2-7; 13 bases fit TRBD2. Sequenced input: peripheral blood. CDR3 amino acids: CAKTPTSGRAVYEQYF. The CDR3 DNA follows: TGTGCCAAAACCCCCACTAGCGGGAGGGCCGTTTACGAGCAGTACTTC.